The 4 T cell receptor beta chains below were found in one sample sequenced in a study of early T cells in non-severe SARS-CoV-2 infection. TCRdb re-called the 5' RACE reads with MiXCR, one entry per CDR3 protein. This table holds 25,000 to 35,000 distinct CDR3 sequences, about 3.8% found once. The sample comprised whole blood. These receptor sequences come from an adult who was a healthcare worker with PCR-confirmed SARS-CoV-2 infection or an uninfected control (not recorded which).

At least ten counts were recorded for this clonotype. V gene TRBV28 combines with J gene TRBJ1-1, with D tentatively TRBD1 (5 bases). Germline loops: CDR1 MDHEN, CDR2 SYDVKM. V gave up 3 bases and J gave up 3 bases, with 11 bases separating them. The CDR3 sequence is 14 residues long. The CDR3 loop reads CASSLLDRDTEAFF. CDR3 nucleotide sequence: TGTGCCAGCAGTTTGCTCGACAGAGACACTGAAGCTTTCTTT.

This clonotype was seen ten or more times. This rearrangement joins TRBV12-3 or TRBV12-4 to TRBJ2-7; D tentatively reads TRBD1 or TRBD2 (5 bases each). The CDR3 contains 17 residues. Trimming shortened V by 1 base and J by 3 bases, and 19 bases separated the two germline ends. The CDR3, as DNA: TGTGCCAGCAGTTTAGGGTGGCCCCAGGGACGAGGCTACGAGCAGTACTTC. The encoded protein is CASSLGWPQGRGYEQYF.

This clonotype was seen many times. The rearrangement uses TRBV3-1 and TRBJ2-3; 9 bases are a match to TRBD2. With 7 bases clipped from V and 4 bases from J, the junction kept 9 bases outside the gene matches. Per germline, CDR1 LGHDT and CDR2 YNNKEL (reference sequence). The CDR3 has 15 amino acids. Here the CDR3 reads CASTPSLAGADTQYF. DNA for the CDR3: TGTGCCAGCACCCCTAGTTTAGCGGGAGCAGATACGCAGTATTTT.

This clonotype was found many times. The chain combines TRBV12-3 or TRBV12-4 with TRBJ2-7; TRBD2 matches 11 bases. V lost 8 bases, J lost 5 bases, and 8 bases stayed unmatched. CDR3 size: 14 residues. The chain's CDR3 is CASRIAGGRNEQYF. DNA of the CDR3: TGTGCCAGCCGAATAGCGGGAGGGCGGAACGAGCAGTACTTC.